Below, 4 T cell receptor beta chains from the same sample are listed, as sequenced in a study of T cells in Graves' hyperthyroidism and ophthalmopathy (dated by TCRdb to the late 2010s). Library preparation was by multiplex PCR. The reads were generated on an Illumina HiSeq 2000. Amplification of TCR beta CDR3 regions was carried out from RNA transcripts. The first round of RT-PCR for the TCR CDR3 was performed with the HTBI primer set and the Qiagen OneStep RT-PCR kit. The public reads were quality trimmed at Q25 with fastp and then assembled into clones with MiXCR by TCRdb, keeping productive beta chains. Under each unique CDR3 protein, matching rows form one entry showing the most common genes and DNA. In this sample the table shows under 350,000 distinct CDR3 sequences, over 20% of which occur a single time. The ten largest clonotypes hold about 50% of the sample. Sequences were obtained from blood. These receptor sequences come from a woman aged 45-60 years with Graves' hyperthyroidism.

This clonotype was counted ten times or more. The genes are TRBV20-1 and TRBJ2-1, with 11 bases aligning to TRBD2. This CDR3 is built from 15 residues. Germline V lookup: CDR1 DFQATT, CDR2 SNEGSKA (reference sequence). Losses at the gene ends were 3 bases for V and 9 bases for J; bases not matched to a gene: 10. The CDR3 sequence is CSARGGLAVSREQFF. In nucleotides, the CDR3 is TGCAGTGCTAGGGGGGGACTAGCGGTTAGCCGTGAGCAGTTCTTC.

This clonotype was seen many times. This rearrangement joins TRBV5-6 to TRBJ1-6; TRBD1 aligns across 7 bases. CDR3 length: 14 residues. Per the germline V gene, CDR1 is SGHDT and CDR2 is YYEEEE. Unmatched junction bases numbered 3, after V lost 4 bases and J lost 5 bases. CDR3 residues: CASSHDRDNSPLHF. CDR3 nucleotides: TGTGCCAGCAGCCATGACAGGGATAATTCACCCCTCCACTTT.

This clonotype was detected many times. J is TRBJ2-1 and V is TRBV24-1; D unclear. V gave up 1 base and J gave up 4 bases, with 7 bases separating them. Germline V CDR1 and CDR2: KGHDR, SFDVKD. CDR3 length: 14 amino acids. The CDR3 loop reads CATSDLGPYNEQFF. In DNA, the CDR3 is TGTGCCACCAGTGATTTAGGACCATACAATGAGCAGTTCTTC.

This clonotype was seen only a few times. V usage is TRBV20-1 and J usage is TRBJ1-1, with D possibly being TRBD1 (5 bases). This CDR3 is built from 13 residues. The V gene's germline CDR1 is DFQATT and CDR2 SNEGSKA (reference sequence). The V end lost 2 bases, the J end lost 1 base, and 8 bases lay between the germline ends. CDR3 amino acids: CSARRTQNTEAFF. For the CDR3, the DNA is TGCAGTGCTAGAAGGACACAGAACACTGAAGCTTTCTTT.